The T cell receptor beta chain described here comes from a study of early T cells in non-severe SARS-CoV-2 infection. The germline CDR1 and CDR2 sequences are SGHAT and FQNNGV. Trimming left V 1 base short and J 4 bases short, with 10 bases between. The CDR3 has 15 amino acids. TCRdb re-derived calls from the 5' RACE reads in MiXCR, one entry per CDR3 protein. There are about 63,000 distinct CDR3 sequences in the sample; about an eighth occur only once, and approximately 4.8% lies in the top ten. Regarding the study as a whole: The VDJdb matching leaned toward anti-spike CD8 responses and overlooked private and CD4 specificities.

As regards this clonotype: Its antigen is undetermined.

Sequencing used whole blood. This clonotype originated in an adult who was a healthcare worker with PCR-confirmed SARS-CoV-2 infection or an uninfected control (not recorded which). The rearrangement links TRBV11-2 to TRBJ1-4; D is undetermined. The CDR3 here is CASSLGTVDNEKLFF. CDR3 in DNA: TGTGCCAGCAGCTTAGGGACGGTGGATAATGAAAAACTGTTTTTT.